The 17 T cell receptor beta chains reported below all come from one sample, sequenced in a study of CD8+ T cells in alopecia areata (dated by TCRdb to the late 2010s). Library creation used the immunoSEQ multiplex PCR assay. RNA was extracted from all samples and reverse transcribed into cDNA as template for TCR sequencing. The clones in this table, taken by TCRdb from immuneACCESS, are in-frame only. Not every clone is retained; where verified, under half of the shortfall comes from an unresolved V gene, and the cause of the rest is unknown. The sample has more than 95,000 clones on record, about 40% of them singletons. Of the sample, roughly 1.3% falls within the top ten clones. Sequenced material: CD4+ T cells sorted from blood. These receptors were taken from a human donor with alopecia areata.

This CDR3 is CASSKVVPGTQDSNQPQHF. The CDR3, as DNA: TGTGCCAGCAGCAAAGTTGTCCCCGGGACCCAGGATAGCAATCAGCCCCAGCATTTT. This rearrangement joins TRBV21-1 to TRBJ1-5. TRBV21-1 represents a pseudogene. This CDR3 is built from 19 residues.

The chain joins TRBV20-1 to TRBJ2-4; D not resolved. Germline-derived CDR1 and CDR2 are DFQATT and SNEGSKA (reference sequence). The V gene lost 4 bases and the J gene lost 8 bases, with 9 bases spanning the gap. The CDR3 runs 11 residues. The CDR3 DNA follows: TGCAGTGCTAAAGGACGGGACATTCAGTACTTC. Amino acids: CSAKGRDIQYF.

CDR3 region: CALTNTRAYNEQFF. CDR3 DNA sequence: TGTGCGTTAACAAACACGCGGGCTTACAATGAGCAGTTCTTC. The J gene is TRBJ2-1, the V gene TRBV30, with D possibly TRBD2 on 5 matching bases. Germline loops: CDR1 GTSNPN, CDR2 SVGIG (reference sequence). This CDR3 has 14 amino acids.

The gene calls are TRBV5-6 and TRBJ2-5, with D hard to call. Germline CDR1 is SGHDT and CDR2 is YYEEEE. The CDR3 has 11 residues. Trimming left V 3 bases short and J 4 bases short, with 4 bases between. The CDR3 nucleotides read TGTGCCAGCAGCTGGGGAGAGACCCAGTACTTC. Translated, it gives CASSWGETQYF.

V and J are TRBV5-1 and TRBJ2-3; D gene ambiguous. This CDR3 has 16 residues. The V gene's germline CDR1 is SGHRS and CDR2 YFSETQ. Trimming cost V 0 bases and J 0 bases, with 11 bases left between them. CDR3 DNA: TGCGCCAGCAGCTTGGCTCAGAGACGTAGCACAGATACGCAGTATTTT. Translating gives CASSLAQRRSTDTQYF. The full variable domain, with the rest looked up from reference TRBV5-1 and TRBJ2-3, is KAGVTQTPRYLIKTRGQQVTLSCSPISGHRSVSWYQQTPGQGLQFLFEYFSETQRNKGNFPGRFSGRQFSNSRSEMNVSTLELGDSALYLCASSLAQRRSTDTQYFGPGTRLTVL.

This chain connects TRBV4-3 to TRBJ2-3, with TRBD1 identical over 9 bases. J gave up 4 bases and V 5 bases, and 7 bases lay outside the gene matches. The CDR3 totals 15 residues. CDR1 is LGHNA, CDR2 YSLEER, per germline. CDR3 sequence: CASSFGTGPADTQYF. The CDR3 nucleotides read TGCGCCAGCAGCTTTGGGACAGGGCCCGCAGATACGCAGTATTTT.

As regards this clone: Mismatch with germline at one junction end may stem from a read error. The V and J genes are TRBV20-1 and TRBJ2-4; 8 bases are shared with TRBD2. Germline CDR1 and CDR2: DFQATT and SNEGSKA (reference sequence). The CDR3 runs 9 residues. CDR3 amino acids: CSAHGLADF. DNA of the CDR3: TGCAGTGCTCATGGACTAGCCGACTTC.

The chain has TRBV30 and TRBJ2-1; D uncertain. The CDR3 spans 12 residues. V shed 2 bases and J shed 3 bases, with 5 bases lying between them. From germline, CDR1 is GTSNPN and CDR2 SVGIG (reference sequence). CDR3 residues: CAWSPDYNEQFF. The CDR3 DNA is TGTGCCTGGAGTCCCGACTACAATGAGCAGTTCTTC.

The chain has TRBV30 and TRBJ1-2, with TRBD1 as a possible D gene (5 bases). This CDR3 comprises 12 residues. Germline V gives CDR1 GTSNPN, CDR2 SVGIG (reference sequence). Between the trimmed V and J ends, which lost 3 bases and 7 bases, there was a span of 12 bases. CDR3 protein: CAWRLDIGGYTF. CDR3 sequence (DNA): TGTGCCTGGAGGTTGGACATAGGTGGCTACACCTTC. Full variable domain (remainder filled in from reference TRBV30 and TRBJ1-2): SQTIHQWPATLVQPVGSPLSLECTVEGTSNPNLYWYRQAAGRGLQLLFYSVGIGQISSEVPQNLSASRPQDRQFILSSKKLLLSDSGFYLCAWRLDIGGYTFGSGTRLTVV.

This chain connects TRBV5-1 to TRBJ2-7; no clear D. The CDR3 sequence is 12 residues long. Trimming cost V 0 bases and J 5 bases, with 6 bases left between them. Germline V gives CDR1 SGHRS, CDR2 YFSETQ. The CDR3 nucleotides read TGCGCCAGCAGCTTGGTTCATGACGAGCAGTACTTC. Protein product: CASSLVHDEQYF.

V and J are TRBV5-1 and TRBJ2-7; 13 positions agree with TRBD2. J lost 7 bases, V lost 3 bases, and 7 bases had no gene match. CDR3 length equals 15 residues. Looked up from germline, CDR1 is SGHRS and CDR2 is YFSETQ. The CDR3 DNA follows: TGCGCCAGCAGCTCCCTTGGACTAGCGGGAGTTGAGCAGTACTTC. Its protein product is CASSSLGLAGVEQYF.

The chain joins TRBV5-6 to TRBJ2-3, with 9 bases matching TRBD1. This CDR3 has 15 residues. CDR1 is SGHDT, CDR2 YYEEEE, per germline. Trimming cost V 3 bases and J 8 bases; bases outside gene matches: 10. The DNA for the CDR3 is TGTGCCAGCAGCTCCCAAAAGACAGGGGGGACTACGCAGTATTTT. Its translation is CASSSQKTGGTTQYF.

This clone was counted a few times. The chain joins TRBV5-1 to TRBJ1-2; D might be TRBD1 (6 bases). Trimming cost V 4 bases and J 4 bases, with 11 bases left between them. Per germline, CDR1 SGHRS and CDR2 YFSETQ. The CDR3 totals 13 residues. The CDR3 reads CASSPGTSYGYTF. The CDR3 coding sequence is TGCGCCAGCAGCCCCGGGACAAGCTATGGCTACACCTTC.

This chain links TRBV5-1 with TRBJ1-2; 8 positions agree with TRBD1. This CDR3 region has 15 residues. V was clipped by 0 bases and J by 6 bases; unmatched bases: 7. Germline CDR1 reads SGHRS; CDR2 reads YFSETQ. The CDR3 DNA is TGCGCCAGCAGCTTGGGTTCAGGGGGCGCGGATGGCTACACCTTC. This encodes CASSLGSGGADGYTF.

The chain has TRBV30 and TRBJ1-2; D is ambiguous. CDR1 and CDR2 from the germline V gene are GTSNPN and SVGIG (reference sequence). Between the trimmed V and J ends, which lost 1 base and 3 bases, there was a span of 6 bases. The CDR3 covers 12 residues. The CDR3 region is CAWSAGDYGYTF. The CDR3, as DNA: TGTGCCTGGAGTGCAGGCGACTATGGCTACACCTTC.

The rearrangement uses TRBV7-9 and TRBJ2-7, with D possibly TRBD2 on 5 matching bases. Per the germline V gene, CDR1 is SEHNR and CDR2 is FQNEAQ (reference sequence). This CDR3 region has 15 residues. With 5 bases removed from V and 3 bases from J, the gap between germline ends came to 17 bases. The chain's CDR3 is CASSPDVRVIYEQYF. CDR3 coding DNA: TGTGCCAGCAGCCCGGACGTGAGGGTAATCTACGAGCAGTACTTC.

This clone has only a few counts. This sequence joins TRBV13 and TRBJ2-3; D is ambiguous. With 5 bases removed from V and 6 bases from J, the gap between germline ends came to 6 bases. Germline CDR1 is PRHDT and CDR2 is FYEKMQ (reference sequence). This CDR3 is 11 amino acids long. CDR3 region: CASSQEDTQYF. The DNA for the CDR3 is TGTGCCAGCAGCCAGGAGGATACGCAGTATTTT. The full variable domain, completed using reference TRBV13 and TRBJ2-3, is AAGVIQSPRHLIKEKRETATLKCYPIPRHDTVYWYQQGPGQDPQFLISFYEKMQSDKGSIPDRFSAQQFSDYHSELNMSSLELGDSALYFCASSQEDTQYFGPGTRLTVL.